Included here is one T cell receptor beta chain sequence, with context. Primers for the PCR totalled 60 Vbeta and 13 Jbeta. Sequencing used immunoSEQ multiplex PCR; TCRdb keeps in-frame clones, though not all of them. The sample table includes roughly 36,000 clones. The data are from a study of cytomegalovirus exposure and HLA in healthy donors. Background on the study: Earlier, 110 million or so unique TCR beta sequences were recovered from around 190 million T cells by an analysis.

This clonotype originated in a woman aged 25 to 39 in good health and CMV-seropositive. The specimen was PBMCs.

The CDR3 here is CASRTGSPSPLHF. CDR3 in DNA: TGTGCCAGTCGGACAGGGAGCCCTTCACCCCTCCACTTT. The genes are TRBV19 and TRBJ1-6, with 8 bases lining up with TRBD1. Germline trimming cut 8 bases from V and 9 bases from J; bases unmatched to any gene: 6. Germline-derived CDR1 and CDR2 are LNHDA and SQIVND (reference sequence). The CDR3 runs to 13 residues.